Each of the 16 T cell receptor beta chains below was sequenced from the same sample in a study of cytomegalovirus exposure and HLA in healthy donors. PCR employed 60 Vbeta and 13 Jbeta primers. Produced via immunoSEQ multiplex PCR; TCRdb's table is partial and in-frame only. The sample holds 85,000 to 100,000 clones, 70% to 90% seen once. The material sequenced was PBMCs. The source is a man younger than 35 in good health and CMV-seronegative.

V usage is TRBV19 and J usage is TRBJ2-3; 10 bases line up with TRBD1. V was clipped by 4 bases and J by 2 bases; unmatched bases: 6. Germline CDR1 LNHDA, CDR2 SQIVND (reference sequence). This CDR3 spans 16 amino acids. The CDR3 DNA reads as TGTGCCAGTAGTAAGGGGACAGGGGCCGACACAGATACGCAGTATTTT. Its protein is CASSKGTGADTDTQYF.

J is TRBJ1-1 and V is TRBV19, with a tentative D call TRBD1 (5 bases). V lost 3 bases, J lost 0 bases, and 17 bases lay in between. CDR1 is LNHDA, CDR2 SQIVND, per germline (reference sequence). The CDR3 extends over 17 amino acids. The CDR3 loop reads CASSIRALGVMNTEAFF. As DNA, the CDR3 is TGTGCCAGTAGTATCAGAGCCTTAGGGGTGATGAACACTGAAGCTTTCTTT.

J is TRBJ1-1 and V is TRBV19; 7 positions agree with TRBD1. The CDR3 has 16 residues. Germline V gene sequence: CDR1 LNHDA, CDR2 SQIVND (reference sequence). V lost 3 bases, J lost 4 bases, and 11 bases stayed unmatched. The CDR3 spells CASSMRRQGIGTEAFF. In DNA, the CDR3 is TGTGCCAGTAGTATGCGCAGACAGGGAATAGGCACTGAAGCTTTCTTT.

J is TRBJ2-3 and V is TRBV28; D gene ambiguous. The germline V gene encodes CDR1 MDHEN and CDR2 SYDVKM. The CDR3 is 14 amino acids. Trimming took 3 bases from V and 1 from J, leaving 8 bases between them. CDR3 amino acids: CASSLNYRTDTQYF. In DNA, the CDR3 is TGTGCCAGCAGTTTGAACTACCGCACAGATACGCAGTATTTT.

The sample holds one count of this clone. CDR3: CAWSPGVAGSYEQYF. CDR3 bases: TGTGCCTGGAGCCCGGGGGTAGCGGGATCCTACGAGCAGTACTTC. The chain has TRBV30 and TRBJ2-7, with 8 bases lining up with TRBD2. Germline trimming cut 3 bases from V and 1 base from J; bases unmatched to any gene: 8. The CDR3 sequence is 15 residues long. Germline V gives CDR1 GTSNPN, CDR2 SVGIG (reference sequence).

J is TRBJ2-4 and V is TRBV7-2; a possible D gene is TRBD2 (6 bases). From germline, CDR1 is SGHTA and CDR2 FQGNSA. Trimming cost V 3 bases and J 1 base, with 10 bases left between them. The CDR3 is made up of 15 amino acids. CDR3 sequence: CASSFGDFAKNIQYF. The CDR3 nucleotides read TGTGCCAGCAGCTTTGGGGACTTTGCCAAAAACATTCAGTACTTC.

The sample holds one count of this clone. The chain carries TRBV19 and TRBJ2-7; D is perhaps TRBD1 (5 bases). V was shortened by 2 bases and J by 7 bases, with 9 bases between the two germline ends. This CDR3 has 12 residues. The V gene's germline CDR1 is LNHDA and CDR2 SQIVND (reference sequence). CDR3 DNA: TGTGCCAGTAGTATAAGGGGTCAGGAGCAGTACTTC. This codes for CASSIRGQEQYF.

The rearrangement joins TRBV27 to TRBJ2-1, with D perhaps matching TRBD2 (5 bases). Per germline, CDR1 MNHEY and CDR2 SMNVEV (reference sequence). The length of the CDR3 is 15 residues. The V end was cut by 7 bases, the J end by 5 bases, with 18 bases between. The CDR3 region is CASTNGVAHNNEQFF. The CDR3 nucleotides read TGTGCCAGCACGAACGGGGTAGCCCACAACAATGAGCAGTTCTTC.

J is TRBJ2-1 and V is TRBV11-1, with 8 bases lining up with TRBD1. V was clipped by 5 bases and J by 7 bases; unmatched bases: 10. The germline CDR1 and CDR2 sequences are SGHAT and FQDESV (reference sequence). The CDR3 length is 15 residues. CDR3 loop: CASSRQPGQVNEQFF. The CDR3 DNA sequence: TGTGCCAGCAGCCGTCAACCGGGACAGGTAAATGAGCAGTTCTTC. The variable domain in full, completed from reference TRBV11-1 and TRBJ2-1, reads EAEVAQSPRYKITEKSQAVAFWCDPISGHATLYWYRQILGQGPELLVQFQDESVVDDSQLPKDRFSAERLKGVDSTLKIQPAELGDSAMYLCASSRQPGQVNEQFFGPGTRLTVL.

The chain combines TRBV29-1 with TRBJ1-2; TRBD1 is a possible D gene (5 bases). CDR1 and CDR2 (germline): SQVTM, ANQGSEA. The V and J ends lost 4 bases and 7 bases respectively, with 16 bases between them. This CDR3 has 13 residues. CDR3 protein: CSVGPDSLGGYTF. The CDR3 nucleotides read TGCAGCGTTGGACCTGACAGCCTGGGTGGCTACACCTTC.

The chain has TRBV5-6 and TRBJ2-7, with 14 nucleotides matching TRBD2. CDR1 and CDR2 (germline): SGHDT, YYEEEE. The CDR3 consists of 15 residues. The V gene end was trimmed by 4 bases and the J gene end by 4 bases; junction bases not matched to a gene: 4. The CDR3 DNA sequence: TGTGCCAGCAGCCCCAGGACTAGCGGGAGGTACGAGCAGTACTTC. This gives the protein CASSPRTSGRYEQYF.

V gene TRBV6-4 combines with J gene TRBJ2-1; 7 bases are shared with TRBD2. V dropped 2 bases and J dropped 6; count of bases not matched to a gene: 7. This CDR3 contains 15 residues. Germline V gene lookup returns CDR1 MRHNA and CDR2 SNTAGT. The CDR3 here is CASSDGGGSGNEQFF. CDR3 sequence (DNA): TGTGCCAGCAGTGACGGGGGAGGGTCGGGCAATGAGCAGTTCTTC.

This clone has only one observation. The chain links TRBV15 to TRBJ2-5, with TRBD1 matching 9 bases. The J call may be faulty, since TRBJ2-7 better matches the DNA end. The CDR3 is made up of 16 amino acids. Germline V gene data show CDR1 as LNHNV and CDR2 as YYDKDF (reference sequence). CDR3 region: CATSRVIGTGTYEQYF. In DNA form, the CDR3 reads TGTGCCACCAGCAGAGTAATAGGGACAGGGACTTACGAGCAGTACTTC.

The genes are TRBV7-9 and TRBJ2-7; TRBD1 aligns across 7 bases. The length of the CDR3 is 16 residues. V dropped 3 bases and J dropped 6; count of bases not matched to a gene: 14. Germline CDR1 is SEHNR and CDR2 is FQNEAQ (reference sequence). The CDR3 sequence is CASSLVVGETGREQYF. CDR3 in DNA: TGTGCCAGCAGCTTGGTTGTCGGTGAGACAGGGCGCGAGCAGTACTTC. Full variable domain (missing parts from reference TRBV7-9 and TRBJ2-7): DTGVSQNPRHKITKRGQNVTFRCDPISEHNRLYWYRQTLGQGPEFLTYFQNEAQLEKSRLLSDRFSAERPKGSFSTLEIQRTEQGDSAMYLCASSLVVGETGREQYFGPGTRLTVT.

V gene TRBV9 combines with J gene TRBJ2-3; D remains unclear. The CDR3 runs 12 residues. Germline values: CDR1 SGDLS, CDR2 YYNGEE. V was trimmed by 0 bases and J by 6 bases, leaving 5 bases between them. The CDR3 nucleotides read TGTGCCAGCAGCGTAGCCCAGGATACGCAGTATTTT. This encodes CASSVAQDTQYF.

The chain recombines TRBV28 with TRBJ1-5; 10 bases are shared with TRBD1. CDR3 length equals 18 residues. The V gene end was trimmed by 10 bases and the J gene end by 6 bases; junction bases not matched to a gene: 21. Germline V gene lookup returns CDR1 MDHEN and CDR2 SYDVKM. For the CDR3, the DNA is TGTGCCATCTCAGGGACAGGGGCATCGGGATTCGGGGTTCAGCCCCAGCATTTT. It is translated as CAISGTGASGFGVQPQHF.